This T cell receptor (beta chain) derives from a study of vaccination effects on CD4 cells after COVID-19. Scientists isolated CD4+ T cells after a roughly nine-day culture period ended. Having tested negative for nucleocapsid antibodies, the vaccine recipients showed no prior SARS-CoV-2 infection. The CDR3 has 14 amino acids. V was pared by 2 bases and J by 7 bases, with 10 bases between. Per germline, CDR1 SGHDT and CDR2 YYEEEE. Study-wide results and caveats: There was marked clonal contraction among infection- and vaccine-induced clones late after vaccination. Healthy vaccinees' vaccine-induced clones included only 1 of 255 that recognized common cold coronaviruses.

This table comes from immunoSEQ multiplex PCR, and its TCRdb copy is limited to in-frame clones, with some not included. The sample contains tens of thousands of clones, around 70% of which appear only once. This clone was seen once. Its matching antigen is unknown. The TCR sequence derives from a human donor who received a COVID-19 vaccine. This specimen was CD4+ T cells from PBMCs cultured without peptide, taken before COVID-19 vaccination. This chain uses TRBV5-6 with TRBJ1-6; D perhaps matches TRBD1 (6 bases). CDR3 bases: TGTGCCAGCAGCTTACAGGGCGGGAATTCACCCCTCCACTTT. It encodes CASSLQGGNSPLHF.